This TCR beta chain is drawn from a study of T cell responses to AZD1222 COVID-19 vaccine. Study details: Doses given second, at about 4 or about 12 weeks, were pooled.

Germline CDR1 reads MDHEN; CDR2 reads SYDVKM. Trimming left V 2 bases short and J 7 bases short, with 8 bases between. CDR3 length equals 12 residues. Overall study findings and caveats: Just a handful of AZD1222 recipients tested seropositive at baseline. Vaccine-associated CD4 TCRs spanned spike, dominant at 160-218 and 743-854.

Repertoires were generated with immunoSEQ multiplex PCR, while TCRdb's copy carries only in-frame clones and drops some. Found here are roughly 120,000 clones, about 89% of them singletons; the top ten hold about 4.3%. As concerns this clone: As yet, its antigen is unknown.

The origin of this receptor is an adult in good health. The V call is TRBV28, the J call TRBJ1-1; D is undetermined. The specimen comprised peripheral blood, sampled on day 0 of AZD1222 vaccination. CDR3 in amino acids: CASSLGDNEAFF. The CDR3 DNA reads as TGTGCCAGCAGTTTAGGGGATAATGAAGCTTTCTTT.